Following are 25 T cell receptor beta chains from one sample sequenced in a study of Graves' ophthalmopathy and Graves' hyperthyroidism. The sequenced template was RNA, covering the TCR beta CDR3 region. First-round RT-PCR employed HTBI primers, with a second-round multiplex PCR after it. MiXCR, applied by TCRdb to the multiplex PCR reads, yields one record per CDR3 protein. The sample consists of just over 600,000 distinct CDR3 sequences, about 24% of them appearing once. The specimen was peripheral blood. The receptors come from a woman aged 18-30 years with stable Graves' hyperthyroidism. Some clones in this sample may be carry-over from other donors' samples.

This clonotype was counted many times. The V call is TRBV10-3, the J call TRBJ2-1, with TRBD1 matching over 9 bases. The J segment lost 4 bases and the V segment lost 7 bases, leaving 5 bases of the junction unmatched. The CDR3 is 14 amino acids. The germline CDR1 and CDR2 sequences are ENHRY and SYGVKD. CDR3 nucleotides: TGTGCCATCACCCCGGGACAGGGTTACAATGAGCAGTTCTTC. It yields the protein CAITPGQGYNEQFF.

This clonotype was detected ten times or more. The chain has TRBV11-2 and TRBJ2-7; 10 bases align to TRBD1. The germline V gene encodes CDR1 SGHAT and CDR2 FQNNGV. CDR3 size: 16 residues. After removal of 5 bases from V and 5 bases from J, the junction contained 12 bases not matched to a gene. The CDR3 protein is CASSARRTGGFNEQYF. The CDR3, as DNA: TGTGCCAGCAGCGCCCGGAGGACAGGGGGGTTCAACGAGCAGTACTTC.

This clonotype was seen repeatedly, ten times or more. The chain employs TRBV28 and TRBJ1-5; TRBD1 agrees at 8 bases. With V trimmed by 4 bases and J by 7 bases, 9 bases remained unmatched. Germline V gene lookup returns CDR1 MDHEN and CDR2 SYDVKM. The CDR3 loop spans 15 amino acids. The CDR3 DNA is TGTGCCAGCAGTTCTGATGGACAGGGAACGCAGCCCCAGCATTTT. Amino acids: CASSSDGQGTQPQHF.

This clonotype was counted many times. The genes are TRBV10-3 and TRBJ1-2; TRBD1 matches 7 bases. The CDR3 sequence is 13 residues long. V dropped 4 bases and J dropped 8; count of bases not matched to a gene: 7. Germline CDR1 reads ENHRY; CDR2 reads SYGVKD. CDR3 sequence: CAISGSGGSGYTF. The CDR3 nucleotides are TGTGCCATCAGTGGGTCAGGGGGGTCCGGCTACACCTTC.

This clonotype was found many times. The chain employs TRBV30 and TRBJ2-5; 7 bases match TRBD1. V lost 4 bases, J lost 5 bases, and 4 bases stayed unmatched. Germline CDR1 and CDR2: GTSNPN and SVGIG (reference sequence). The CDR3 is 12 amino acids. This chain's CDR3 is CAWKTGSETQYF. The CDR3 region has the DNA TGTGCCTGGAAGACAGGGAGTGAGACCCAGTACTTC.

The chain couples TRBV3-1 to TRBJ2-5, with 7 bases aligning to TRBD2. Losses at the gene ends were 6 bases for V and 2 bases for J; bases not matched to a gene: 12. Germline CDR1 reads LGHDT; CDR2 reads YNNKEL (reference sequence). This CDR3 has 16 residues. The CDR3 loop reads CASRPRWAGEQETQYF. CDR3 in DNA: TGTGCCAGCAGACCCCGATGGGCGGGGGAGCAAGAGACCCAGTACTTC.

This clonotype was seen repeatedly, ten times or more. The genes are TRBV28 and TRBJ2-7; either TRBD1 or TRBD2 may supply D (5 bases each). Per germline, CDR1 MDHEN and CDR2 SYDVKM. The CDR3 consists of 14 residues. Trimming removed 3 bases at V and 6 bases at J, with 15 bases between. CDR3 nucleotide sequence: TGTGCCAGCAGTTTGTGGGGGAAGGTGGGCGAGCAGTACTTC. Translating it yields CASSLWGKVGEQYF.

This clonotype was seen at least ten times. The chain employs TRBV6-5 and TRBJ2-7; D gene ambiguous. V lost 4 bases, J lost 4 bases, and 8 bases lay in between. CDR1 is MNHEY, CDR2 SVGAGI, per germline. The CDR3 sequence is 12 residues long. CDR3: CASSSESYEQYF. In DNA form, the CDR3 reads TGTGCCAGCAGTTCCGAATCATACGAGCAGTACTTC.

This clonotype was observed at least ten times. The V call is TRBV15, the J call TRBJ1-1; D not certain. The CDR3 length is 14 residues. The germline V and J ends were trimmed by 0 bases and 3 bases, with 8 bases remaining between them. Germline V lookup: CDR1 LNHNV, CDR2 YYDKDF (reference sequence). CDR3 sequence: CATSRDGDYTEAFF. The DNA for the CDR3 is TGTGCCACCAGCAGAGATGGAGACTACACTGAAGCTTTCTTT.

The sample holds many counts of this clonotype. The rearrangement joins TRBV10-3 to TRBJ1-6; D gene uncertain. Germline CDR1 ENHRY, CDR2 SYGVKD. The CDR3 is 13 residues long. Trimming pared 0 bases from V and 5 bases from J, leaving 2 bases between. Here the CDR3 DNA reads TGTGCCATCAGTGAGTCCAATAATTCACCCCTCCACTTT. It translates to CAISESNNSPLHF.

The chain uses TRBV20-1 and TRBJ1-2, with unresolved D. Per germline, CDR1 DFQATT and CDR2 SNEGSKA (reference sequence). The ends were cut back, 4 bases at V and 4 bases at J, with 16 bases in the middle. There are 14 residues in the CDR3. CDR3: CSATLQASTYGYTF. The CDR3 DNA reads TGCAGTGCTACCCTTCAGGCCTCCACCTATGGCTACACCTTC.

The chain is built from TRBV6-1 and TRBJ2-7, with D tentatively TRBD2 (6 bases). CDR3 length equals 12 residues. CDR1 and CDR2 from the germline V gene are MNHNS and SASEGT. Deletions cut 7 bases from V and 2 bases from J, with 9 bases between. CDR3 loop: CASTPSAYEQYF. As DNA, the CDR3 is TGTGCCAGCACTCCTAGCGCCTACGAGCAGTACTTC.

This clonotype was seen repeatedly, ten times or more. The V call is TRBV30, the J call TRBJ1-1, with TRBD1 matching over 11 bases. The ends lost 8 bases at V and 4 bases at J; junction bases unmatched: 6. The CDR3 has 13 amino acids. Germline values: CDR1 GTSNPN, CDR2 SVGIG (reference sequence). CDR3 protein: CATDRGLGTEAFF. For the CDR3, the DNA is TGTGCCACGGACAGGGGGCTCGGCACTGAAGCTTTCTTT.

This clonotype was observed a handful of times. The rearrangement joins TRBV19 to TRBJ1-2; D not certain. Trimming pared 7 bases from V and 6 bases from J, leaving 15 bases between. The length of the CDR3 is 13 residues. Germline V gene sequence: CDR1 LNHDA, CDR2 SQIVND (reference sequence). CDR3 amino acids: CASTVEEINGYTF. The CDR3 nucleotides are TGTGCCAGTACCGTAGAGGAAATCAATGGCTACACCTTC.

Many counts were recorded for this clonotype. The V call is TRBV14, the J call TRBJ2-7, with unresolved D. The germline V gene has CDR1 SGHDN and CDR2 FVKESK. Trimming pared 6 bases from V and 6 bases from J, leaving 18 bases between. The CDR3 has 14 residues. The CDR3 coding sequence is TGTGCCAGCAGTTTGAGGACGGCCGATCGCGAGCAGTACTTC. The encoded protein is CASSLRTADREQYF.

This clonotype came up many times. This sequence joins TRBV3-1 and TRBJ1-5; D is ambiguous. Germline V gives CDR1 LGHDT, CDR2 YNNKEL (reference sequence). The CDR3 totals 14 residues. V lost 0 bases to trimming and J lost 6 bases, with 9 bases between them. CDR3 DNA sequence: TGTGCCAGCAGCCAAGATGTCGGGTCTCAGCCCCAGCATTTT. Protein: CASSQDVGSQPQHF.

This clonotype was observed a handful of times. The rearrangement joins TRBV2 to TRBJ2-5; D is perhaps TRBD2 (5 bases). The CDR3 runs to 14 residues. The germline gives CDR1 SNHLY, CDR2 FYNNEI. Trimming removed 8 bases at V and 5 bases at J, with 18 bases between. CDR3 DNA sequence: TGTGCCAGCGTGTACGACGGGATCCGGGAGACCCAGTACTTC. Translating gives CASVYDGIRETQYF.

CDR3 in amino acids: CASSGLVSAFDYGYTF. The CDR3 DNA reads as TGTGCCAGCAGTGGACTGGTCAGCGCCTTTGACTATGGCTACACCTTC. This chain joins TRBV25-1 and TRBJ1-2; D gene unclear. V was cut by 4 bases and J by 3 bases, with 18 bases left in between. CDR3 size: 16 residues. Germline V gene sequence: CDR1 MGHDK, CDR2 SYGVNS.

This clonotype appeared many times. The CDR3 nucleotides read TGCGCCAGCAGCTTGGAACCACTAAACCAAGAGACCCAGTACTTC. Protein: CASSLEPLNQETQYF. The genes are TRBV5-1 and TRBJ2-5; no definite D call. Trimming removed 0 bases from V and 0 bases from J, with 9 bases in between. Germline V CDR1 and CDR2: SGHRS, YFSETQ. This CDR3 has 15 amino acids.

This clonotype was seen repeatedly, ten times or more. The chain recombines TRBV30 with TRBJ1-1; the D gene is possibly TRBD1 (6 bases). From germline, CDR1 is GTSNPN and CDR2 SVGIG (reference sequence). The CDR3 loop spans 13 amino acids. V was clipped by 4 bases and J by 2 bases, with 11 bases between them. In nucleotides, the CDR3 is TGTGCCTGGAACGAACAGGGTAACACTGAAGCTTTCTTT. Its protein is CAWNEQGNTEAFF.

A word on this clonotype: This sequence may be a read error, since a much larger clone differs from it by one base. CDR3 loop: CARLLEETQYF. In DNA form, the CDR3 reads TGTGCCCGCCTCCTTGAGGAGACCCAGTACTTC. V and J are TRBV6-1 and TRBJ2-5; D gene unclear. CDR3 length: 11 residues. Trimming took 11 bases from V and 5 from J, leaving 12 bases between them. CDR1 and CDR2 (germline): MNHNS, SASEGT.

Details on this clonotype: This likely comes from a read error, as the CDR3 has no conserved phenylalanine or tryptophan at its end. The CDR3 here is CASSSKAAGELFY. CDR3 DNA sequence: TGCGCCAGCAGTTCTAAGGCCGCCGGGGAGCTGTTTTAT. This chain connects TRBV5-1 to TRBJ2-2; D not resolved. Germline values: CDR1 SGHRS, CDR2 YFSETQ. CDR3 size: 13 residues. V lost 5 bases, J lost 6 bases, and 11 bases lay in between.

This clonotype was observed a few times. The CDR3 here is CASSQAKLEHTEAFF. The CDR3, as DNA: TGCGCCAGCAGCCAAGCCAAACTCGAGCACACTGAAGCTTTCTTT. This sequence joins TRBV4-1 and TRBJ1-1, with D unclear. V lost 1 base and J 3 bases, leaving 12 bases between the germline ends. Looked up from germline, CDR1 is MGHRA and CDR2 is YSYEKL. The CDR3 totals 15 residues.

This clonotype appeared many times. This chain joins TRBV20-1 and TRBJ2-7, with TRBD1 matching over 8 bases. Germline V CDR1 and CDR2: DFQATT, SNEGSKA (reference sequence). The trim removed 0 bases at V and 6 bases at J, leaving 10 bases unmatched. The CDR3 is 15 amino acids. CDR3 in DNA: TGCAGTGCTAGAGATCGGAGGACAGGGATTAGCGAGCAGTACTTC. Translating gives CSARDRRTGISEQYF.

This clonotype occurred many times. This chain's CDR3 is CASSSPGTGAYEQYF. In DNA form, the CDR3 reads TGTGCCAGCAGCTCCCCGGGGACAGGGGCCTACGAGCAGTACTTC. V and J are TRBV12-3 or TRBV12-4 and TRBJ2-7, with 10 bases matching TRBD1. The CDR3 has 15 amino acids. V dropped 6 bases and J dropped 2; count of bases not matched to a gene: 7.